The 23 T cell receptor beta chains below come from one sample, sequenced in a study of T cells in Graves' hyperthyroidism and ophthalmopathy. The investigators amplified TCR beta CDR3 regions from RNA transcripts. First-round RT-PCR with HTBI primers amplified the TCR CDR3 region. One entry per CDR3 protein results from TCRdb running MiXCR on the multiplex PCR reads. The data contain 350,000 or so distinct CDR3 sequences, 15% to 20% of them singletons. The sequencing input was blood. All receptors derive from a woman aged 50 to 65 with Graves' hyperthyroidism.

This clonotype was found many times. J is TRBJ1-1 and V is TRBV27, with D perhaps matching TRBD1 (5 bases). The germline gives CDR1 MNHEY, CDR2 SMNVEV (reference sequence). The CDR3 loop spans 13 amino acids. Trimming pared 3 bases from V and 3 bases from J, leaving 8 bases between. In DNA form, the CDR3 reads TGTGCCAGCAGTTTGGGGACGTACACTGAAGCTTTCTTT. It yields the protein CASSLGTYTEAFF.

This chain joins TRBV7-9 and TRBJ2-5; possible D gene TRBD1, 5 bases. The V and J ends lost 4 bases and 5 bases respectively, with 20 bases between them. The V gene's germline CDR1 is SEHNR and CDR2 FQNEAQ (reference sequence). The CDR3 extends over 16 amino acids. CDR3 sequence reads: CASSSGRRANWETQYF. CDR3 nucleotides: TGTGCCAGCAGCTCAGGGCGACGGGCTAATTGGGAGACCCAGTACTTC.

The chain recombines TRBV11-2 with TRBJ2-3, with TRBD1 matching over 12 bases. Germline trimming cut 4 bases from V and 4 bases from J; bases unmatched to any gene: 6. The CDR3 runs 16 residues. Per the germline V gene, CDR1 is SGHAT and CDR2 is FQNNGV. CDR3 bases: TGTGCCAGCAGCTCAGGGGACAGGGGGCATTCAGATACGCAGTATTTT. Its protein is CASSSGDRGHSDTQYF. Variable domain in full (rest from reference TRBV11-2 and TRBJ2-3): EAGVAQSPRYKIIEKRQSVAFWCNPISGHATLYWYQQILGQGPKLLIQFQNNGVVDDSQLPKDRFSAERLKGVDSTLKIQPAKLEDSAVYLCASSSGDRGHSDTQYFGPGTRLTVL.

This clonotype appeared many times. The chain combines TRBV3-1 with TRBJ2-7, with a possible D match to TRBD1 (6 bases). This CDR3 contains 13 residues. CDR1 and CDR2 (germline): LGHDT, YNNKEL (reference sequence). Deletions cut 5 bases from V and 7 bases from J, with 15 bases between. The CDR3 protein is CASSRGGVVEQYV. The CDR3 DNA sequence: TGTGCCAGCAGCAGAGGGGGTGTGGTGGAGCAGTACGTC.

The chain joins TRBV6-1 to TRBJ1-5; D might be TRBD1 (5 bases). Germline V CDR1 and CDR2: MNHNS, SASEGT. CDR3 length: 15 residues. Trimming cost V 6 bases and J 2 bases, with 14 bases left between them. CDR3 nucleotides: TGTGCCAGCAGGGCCGGGGCGGCAGGCAATCAGCCCCAGCATTTT. Translation: CASRAGAAGNQPQHF.

In this sample, this clonotype turned up many times. Relative to the germline gene, one junction end is altered; a read error may explain this. J is TRBJ1-3 and V is TRBV7-6, with a weak D call TRBD1 (5 bases). Germline CDR1 SGHVS, CDR2 FNYEAQ. The CDR3 runs to 15 residues. DNA for the CDR3: TGTGCCAGCAGCCCTGGGGGGTCCTCCCTAAACGCCATATATTTT. Its translation is CASSPGGSSLNAIYF.

The CDR3 spells CASSLDRRSQPQHF. Here the CDR3 DNA reads TGCGCCAGCAGCTTGGACAGGAGGAGTCAGCCCCAGCATTTT. The J gene is TRBJ1-5, the V gene TRBV5-1, with D perhaps TRBD1 (5 bases). V was shortened by 0 bases and J by 6 bases, with 10 bases between the two germline ends. The CDR3 runs to 14 residues. CDR1 SGHRS and CDR2 YFSETQ come from the germline V gene.

This clonotype showed up just once. The rearrangement joins TRBV6-1 to TRBJ2-4; TRBD1 might be the D (6 bases). The CDR3 contains 17 residues. Germline-derived CDR1 and CDR2 are MNHNS and SASEGT. Trimming took 6 bases from V and 0 from J, leaving 18 bases between them. The CDR3 nucleotides read TGTGCCAGCAGCCCCAGAGACAGGTCACTAGCCAAAAACATTCAGTACTTC. This codes for CASSPRDRSLAKNIQYF.

The CDR3 bases are TGTGCCAGCAGCTTACAGAGCACCGGGGAGCTGTTTTTT. Encoded protein: CASSLQSTGELFF. The chain recombines TRBV7-9 with TRBJ2-2, with unresolved D. This CDR3 region has 13 residues. V was trimmed by 2 bases and J by 4 bases, leaving 5 bases between them. Looked up from germline, CDR1 is SEHNR and CDR2 is FQNEAQ (reference sequence).

The chain links TRBV6-5 to TRBJ2-1; the D gene could be TRBD1 or TRBD2 (7 bases each). This CDR3 is 15 amino acids long. Germline V gene data show CDR1 as MNHEY and CDR2 as SVGAGI. V was trimmed by 2 bases and J by 7 bases, leaving 15 bases between them. CDR3 DNA sequence: TGTGCCAGCAGTTACCTACCTCAGGGGGGGAATGAGCAGTTCTTC. Its translation: CASSYLPQGGNEQFF.

The chain employs TRBV5-1 and TRBJ1-5; no clear D. Germline V lookup: CDR1 SGHRS, CDR2 YFSETQ. The CDR3 length is 14 residues. V lost 6 bases and J lost 6, with 16 bases in between. In DNA form, the CDR3 reads TGCGCCAGCACCTCGGGTGAGGCGGGTCAGCCCCAGCATTTT. Residues: CASTSGEAGQPQHF.

In this sample, this clonotype turned up many times. In DNA, the CDR3 is TGTGCCAGCAGCTGGACTAGCGGGAGTTGGCAGTTCTTC. This sequence encodes CASSWTSGSWQFF. The genes are TRBV27 and TRBJ2-1; 13 nucleotides align to TRBD2. V shed 6 bases and J 12 bases; nucleotides not matched to a gene: 5. Per germline, CDR1 MNHEY and CDR2 SMNVEV (reference sequence). This CDR3 is 13 amino acids long.

This clonotype was seen ten or more times. This rearrangement joins TRBV2 to TRBJ2-5; TRBD1 or TRBD2 may be the D gene (5 bases each). This CDR3 comprises 15 residues. Looked up from germline, CDR1 is SNHLY and CDR2 is FYNNEI. V was trimmed by 4 bases and J by 4 bases, leaving 16 bases between them. CDR3 coding DNA: TGTGCCAGCAGTGGAGGGGCGGGTTACCGAGAGACCCAGTACTTC. This sequence encodes CASSGGAGYRETQYF.

V is TRBV19 and J is TRBJ1-5; TRBD1 might be the D (6 bases). Germline CDR1 is LNHDA and CDR2 is SQIVND (reference sequence). The CDR3 spans 14 residues. V was pared by 10 bases and J by 7 bases, with 20 bases between. The CDR3 reads CATELRGAYQPQHF. DNA for the CDR3: TGTGCCACCGAGCTAAGGGGGGCTTACCAGCCCCAGCATTTT.

Ten or more counts support this clonotype. The chain is built from TRBV12-3 or TRBV12-4 and TRBJ2-5; 12 bases line up with TRBD2. The CDR3 sequence is 16 residues long. V lost 2 bases and J lost 5; bases outside the gene matches: 6. The CDR3 reads CASSLSSGGAGETQYF. The CDR3 DNA follows: TGTGCCAGCAGTTTATCTAGCGGGGGGGCCGGGGAGACCCAGTACTTC.

V usage is TRBV20-1 and J usage is TRBJ1-1; 8 bases map to TRBD1. The CDR3 spans 16 residues. The germline V gene encodes CDR1 DFQATT and CDR2 SNEGSKA (reference sequence). Trimming at V came to 0 bases and at J to 3 bases, leaving 9 bases not matched to a gene. The CDR3 here is CSARDFGRGRYTEAFF. The DNA of the CDR3 is TGCAGTGCTAGAGATTTCGGCAGGGGGCGATACACTGAAGCTTTCTTT.

This clonotype showed up just a few times. J is TRBJ1-5 and V is TRBV30; maybe TRBD1 (5 bases). V was trimmed by 1 base and J by 4 bases, leaving 23 bases between them. The CDR3 consists of 18 residues. The germline gives CDR1 GTSNPN, CDR2 SVGIG (reference sequence). CDR3 in DNA: TGTGCCTGGAGTGCCGGGACTGACGCCTTTCCAAGAAATCAGCCCCAGCATTTT. This translates into CAWSAGTDAFPRNQPQHF.

In this sample, this clonotype turned up a few times. The chain has TRBV7-9 and TRBJ2-2, with 8 positions matching TRBD1. The length of the CDR3 is 15 residues. Germline trimming cut 5 bases from V and 1 base from J; bases unmatched to any gene: 3. Germline CDR1 is SEHNR and CDR2 is FQNEAQ (reference sequence). The CDR3 sequence: CASSPGQENTGELFF. The CDR3 bases are TGTGCCAGCAGCCCGGGACAGGAGAACACCGGGGAGCTGTTTTTT.

This clonotype was seen at least ten times. The chain links TRBV10-3 to TRBJ2-7; a weak D match, TRBD1 (7 bases). V lost 4 bases and J lost 7, with 14 bases in between. Germline CDR1 reads ENHRY; CDR2 reads SYGVKD. The CDR3 is 13 residues long. The CDR3 loop reads CAISGAGGKEQYF. The CDR3 bases are TGTGCCATCAGTGGGGCAGGGGGGAAAGAGCAGTACTTC.

This clonotype showed up many times. The chain employs TRBV12-3 or TRBV12-4 and TRBJ2-7; D may be TRBD1 (6 bases). The CDR3 spans 13 residues. Between the trimmed V and J ends, which lost 5 bases and 4 bases, there was a span of 12 bases. CDR3 in amino acids: CASSQQGSYEQYF. The CDR3, as DNA: TGTGCCAGCAGTCAACAGGGTTCGTACGAGCAGTACTTC.

The chain uses TRBV19 and TRBJ2-7, with D tentatively TRBD1 or TRBD2 (7 bases each). Germline CDR1 LNHDA, CDR2 SQIVND (reference sequence). Between the trimmed V and J ends, which lost 3 bases and 3 bases, there was a span of 12 bases. The CDR3 covers 14 residues. The CDR3 DNA reads TGTGCCAGTAGTATTCGGGGGGACAGCTACGAGCAGTACGTC. Translating it yields CASSIRGDSYEQYV.

This clonotype came up many times. The chain uses TRBV28 and TRBJ2-3; maybe TRBD2 (5 bases). Germline CDR1 and CDR2: MDHEN and SYDVKM. The CDR3 sequence is 14 residues long. V was clipped by 5 bases and J by 1 base, with 10 bases between them. The CDR3 nucleotides are TGTGCCAGCAGTCCCCACGGGGGCACAGATACGCAGTATTTT. Its protein is CASSPHGGTDTQYF.

This clonotype was seen at least ten times. This rearrangement joins TRBV12-3 or TRBV12-4 to TRBJ1-2, with D possibly matching TRBD1 (5 bases). The CDR3 is 16 residues long. The V end was cut by 5 bases, the J end by 5 bases, with 21 bases between. The CDR3 nucleotides are TGTGCCAGCAGTCCCATGGGACCGAGGAACGGATATGGCTACACCTTC. This translates into CASSPMGPRNGYGYTF.